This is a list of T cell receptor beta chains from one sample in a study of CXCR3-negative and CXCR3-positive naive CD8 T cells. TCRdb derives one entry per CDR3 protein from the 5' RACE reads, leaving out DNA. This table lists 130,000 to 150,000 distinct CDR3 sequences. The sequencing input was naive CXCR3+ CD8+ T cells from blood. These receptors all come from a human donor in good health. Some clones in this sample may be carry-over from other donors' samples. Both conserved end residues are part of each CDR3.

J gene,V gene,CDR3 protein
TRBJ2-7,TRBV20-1,CSARATGTSFYEQYF
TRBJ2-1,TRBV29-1,CSVHGLAGGSHPSSYNEQFF
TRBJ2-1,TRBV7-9,CASSWGGTEYYNEQFF
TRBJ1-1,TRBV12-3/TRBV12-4,CASSFYPGSEAFF
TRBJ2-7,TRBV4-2,CASSQETGGVNEQYF
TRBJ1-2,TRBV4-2,CASSQEWEIHGYTF
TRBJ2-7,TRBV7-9,CASSTGLAGVSYEQYF
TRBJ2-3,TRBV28,CASSPVGVGAGTDTQYF
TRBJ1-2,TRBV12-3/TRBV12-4,CATRQGRDHYGYTF
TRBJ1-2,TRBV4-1,CASSQGGSLVNYGYTF
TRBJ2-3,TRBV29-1,CSARTGSTDTQYF
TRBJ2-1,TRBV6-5,CASSYSSQGVGEQFF
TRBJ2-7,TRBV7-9,CASSLTGGPDSEQYF
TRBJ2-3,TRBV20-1,CSAPSLGSGTDTQYF
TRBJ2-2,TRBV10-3,CAISESNFPGELFF
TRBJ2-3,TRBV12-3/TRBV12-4,CASSPAGGPPDTQYF
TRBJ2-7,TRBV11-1,CASSFSTGGSYEQYF
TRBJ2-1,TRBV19,CASGHQGNEQFF
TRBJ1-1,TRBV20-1,CSARDPGFGGSTEAFF
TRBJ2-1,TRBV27,CASSPWGGSYNEQFF
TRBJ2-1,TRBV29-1,CSVQQGFTYNEQFF
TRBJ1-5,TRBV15,CATSRDLYQPQHF
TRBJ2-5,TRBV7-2,CASSLARQGQETQYF
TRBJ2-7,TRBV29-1,CSVDLAGRYEQYF
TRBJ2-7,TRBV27,CASSSGLDYEQYF
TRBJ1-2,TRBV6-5,CASSYSKSSGYGYTF
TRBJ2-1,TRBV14,CASSQVSGTGGHNEQFF
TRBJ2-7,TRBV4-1,CASSQVPGRIPSEQYF
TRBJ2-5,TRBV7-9,CASSLEDQETQYF
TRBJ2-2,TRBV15,CATSREDGYTGELFF
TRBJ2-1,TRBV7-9,CASSLEDNEQFF
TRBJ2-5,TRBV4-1,CASSQNSNRDVVETQYF
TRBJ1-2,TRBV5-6,CASSLGAAASFGYTF
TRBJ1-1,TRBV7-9,CASRPRDFGAEAFF
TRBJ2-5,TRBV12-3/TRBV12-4,CASSLRGKETQYF
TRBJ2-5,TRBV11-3,CASSPRLAGRQGAQYF
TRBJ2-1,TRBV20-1,CSARRGPYNEQFF
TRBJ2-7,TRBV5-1,CASSDWTYEQYF